The rows below give T cell receptor beta chains drawn from one sample of a study of cytomegalovirus exposure and HLA in healthy donors. Only in-frame clones appear in the TCRdb table, and some are missing; sequencing was by immunoSEQ multiplex PCR. The profile covers 85,000 to 120,000 clones, with about 95% appearing a single time and 0.85% to 0.95% taken by the ten largest. Sequenced material: PBMCs. Receptor source: a woman between 18 and 30 years old in good health and CMV-seronegative. Each CDR3 is given with its conserved first and last residue. A D gene is named only where the DNA matches it firmly. Rows may omit the clone size; those that give it use once, few, many or a size class.

V: TRBV7-2; size: few; J: TRBJ2-5; D: NA; CDR3: CASSPQETQYF; DNA: TGTGCCAGCAGCCCTCAAGAGACCCAGTACTTC
V: TRBV14; size: NA; J: TRBJ1-2; D: NA; CDR3: CASSPGPFYGYTF; DNA: TGTGCCAGCAGCCCAGGGCCTTTCTATGGCTACACCTTC
V: TRBV6-5; size: NA; J: TRBJ2-1; D: TRBD2; CDR3: CASSGLAGGYNEQFF; DNA: TGTGCCAGCAGTGGACTAGCGGGGGGGTACAATGAGCAGTTCTTC
V: TRBV9; size: NA; J: TRBJ2-7; D: TRBD2; CDR3: CASSRTSGTYEQYF; DNA: TGTGCCAGCAGCCGGACTAGCGGGACCTACGAGCAGTACTTC
V: TRBV27; size: NA; J: TRBJ2-7; D: NA; CDR3: CASSLRWVQGLAYEQYF; DNA: TGTGCCAGCAGTCTTCGCTGGGTACAGGGTTTGGCCTACGAGCAGTACTTC
V: TRBV2; size: NA; J: TRBJ2-2; D: TRBD1; CDR3: CASSWTGATGELFF; DNA: TGTGCCAGCAGTTGGACAGGGGCCACCGGGGAGCTGTTTTTT
V: TRBV5-1; size: NA; J: TRBJ1-1; D: NA; CDR3: CASSLFRGLGTEAFF; DNA: TGCGCCAGCAGCTTATTCAGGGGCCTGGGGACTGAAGCTTTCTTT
V: TRBV4-2; size: once; J: TRBJ1-3; D: TRBD1; CDR3: CASSQDHWDRVPGNTIYF; DNA: TGTGCCAGCAGCCAAGATCACTGGGACAGGGTCCCTGGAAACACCATATATTTT
V: TRBV29-1; size: NA; J: TRBJ1-1; D: NA; CDR3: CSVESRGNTEAFF; DNA: TGCAGCGTTGAGTCCAGGGGGAACACTGAAGCTTTCTTT
V: TRBV12-5; size: NA; J: TRBJ1-1; D: TRBD1; CDR3: CASGSLDRPLEAFF; DNA: TGTGCTAGTGGTTCCCTGGACAGGCCACTCGAAGCTTTCTTT
V: TRBV6-5; size: NA; J: TRBJ2-2; D: NA; CDR3: CATQVGISPPGELFF; DNA: TGTGCCACGCAAGTCGGTATCTCCCCTCCCGGGGAGCTGTTTTTT
V: TRBV5-1; size: NA; J: TRBJ2-1; D: TRBD1; CDR3: CASSTTGDYNEQFF; DNA: TGCGCCAGCAGCACGACAGGGGACTACAATGAGCAGTTCTTC
V: TRBV6-1; size: NA; J: TRBJ2-3; D: NA; CDR3: CASSEGTRSQYF; DNA: TGTGCCAGCAGTGAAGGGACAAGGTCACAGTATTTT
V: TRBV5-4; size: NA; J: TRBJ2-5; D: TRBD1; CDR3: CASRAPGQEFQETQYF; DNA: TGTGCCAGCAGGGCTCCGGGACAGGAATTTCAAGAGACCCAGTACTTC
V: TRBV5-4; size: NA; J: TRBJ1-1; D: TRBD1; CDR3: CASSPGQGIEAFF; DNA: TGTGCCAGCAGCCCCGGACAGGGGATAGAAGCTTTCTTT
V: TRBV10-1; size: NA; J: TRBJ2-7; D: NA; CDR3: CASSESPGYEQYF; DNA: TGCGCCAGCAGTGAGAGTCCGGGGTACGAGCAGTACTTC
V: TRBV11-2; size: once; J: TRBJ2-7; D: TRBD1; CDR3: CASSLRPGTGVGEQYF; DNA: TGTGCCAGCAGCTTAAGGCCCGGGACAGGGGTTGGCGAGCAGTACTTC
V: TRBV6-5; size: NA; J: TRBJ1-4; D: NA; CDR3: CASSPTATNEKLFF; DNA: TGTGCCAGCAGCCCCACAGCAACTAATGAAAAACTGTTTTTT
V: TRBV7-2; size: NA; J: TRBJ1-4; D: NA; CDR3: CASSFRESRFAEKLFF; DNA: TGTGCCAGCAGCTTTCGGGAATCCCGGTTTGCTGAAAAACTGTTTTTT
V: TRBV7-2; size: NA; J: TRBJ1-2; D: TRBD1; CDR3: CASSPTGNYGYTF; DNA: TGTGCCAGCAGCCCGACAGGGAACTATGGCTACACCTTC
V: TRBV6-5; size: NA; J: TRBJ2-7; D: NA; CDR3: CASSSSSEAYEQYF; DNA: TGTGCCAGCAGTTCCTCATCCGAGGCCTACGAGCAGTACTTC
V: TRBV14; size: NA; J: TRBJ2-1; D: NA; CDR3: CASSQDHRSSYNEQFF; DNA: TGTGCCAGCAGCCAAGATCACCGTAGCTCCTACAATGAGCAGTTCTTC
V: TRBV2; size: NA; J: TRBJ1-1; D: NA; CDR3: CASSPTARFMNTEAFF; DNA: TGTGCCAGCAGTCCCACAGCTCGCTTTATGAACACTGAAGCTTTCTTT
V: TRBV27; size: NA; J: TRBJ2-7; D: TRBD2; CDR3: CASSPYPSGGSYEQYF; DNA: TGTGCCAGCAGTCCCTACCCTAGCGGGGGGTCCTACGAGCAGTACTTC
V: TRBV19; size: NA; J: TRBJ2-3; D: NA; CDR3: CASSIGPRSTDTQYF; DNA: TGTGCCAGTAGTATAGGACCCAGGAGCACAGATACGCAGTATTTT
V: TRBV5-6; size: NA; J: TRBJ2-7; D: NA; CDR3: CASSLGQGLTTQYF; DNA: TGTGCCAGCAGCTTAGGGCAGGGGCTTACCACGCAGTACTTC
V: TRBV9; size: NA; J: TRBJ2-1; D: TRBD2; CDR3: CASSARTSGREQFF; DNA: TGTGCCAGCAGCGCCCGGACTAGCGGGAGAGAGCAGTTCTTC
V: TRBV7-2; size: NA; J: TRBJ2-1; D: TRBD2; CDR3: CASSLVWGTSGGQNEQFF; DNA: TGTGCCAGCAGCTTAGTCTGGGGTACTAGCGGGGGGCAAAATGAGCAGTTCTTC
V: TRBV5-8; size: NA; J: TRBJ2-1; D: NA; CDR3: CASSPYLQLYNEQFF; DNA: TGTGCCAGCAGCCCCTACCTGCAACTCTACAATGAGCAGTTCTTC
V: TRBV20-1; size: NA; J: TRBJ1-4; D: NA; CDR3: CSASNEKLFF; DNA: TGCAGTGCTTCAAATGAAAAACTGTTTTTT
V: TRBV6-5; size: NA; J: TRBJ1-2; D: NA; CDR3: CASSPLRIDNYGYTF; DNA: TGTGCCAGCAGTCCCCTACGGATAGACAATTATGGCTACACCTTC
V: TRBV30; size: once; J: TRBJ2-3; D: TRBD2; CDR3: CACRQAGDTQYF; DNA: TGTGCCTGTAGACAAGCGGGGGATACGCAGTATTTT
V: TRBV19; size: NA; J: TRBJ2-2; D: TRBD1; CDR3: CASSIGRGQGYRANTGELFF; DNA: TGTGCCAGTAGTATAGGGCGAGGACAGGGGTATAGGGCGAACACCGGGGAGCTGTTTTTT
V: TRBV18; size: NA; J: TRBJ1-1; D: NA; CDR3: CASSSTQNTEAFF; DNA: TGTGCCAGCTCATCCACACAGAACACTGAAGCTTTCTTT